Listed below are T cell receptor beta chains from one sample, sequenced in a study of cytomegalovirus exposure and HLA in healthy donors. TCRdb's copy holds only in-frame clones and misses some; the assay was immunoSEQ multiplex PCR. Of 190,000 or so clones detected, roughly four fifths appear once; the ten largest clones hold 5.5% to 7.5%. Material for sequencing was PBMCs. These receptors were collected from a woman in her fifties or sixties in good health and CMV-seropositive. Both conserved end residues are part of each CDR3. D genes are given only for firm matches. Clone size is shown for a subset of rows, as once, few, many or a class of expanded clone.

TGTGCCAGCAGTGCCCCGGGGCCCGGGGGAGAGCAGTTCTTC,CASSAPGPGGEQFF,14,TRBV6-1,.,TRBJ2-1,.
TGTGCCAGCGGAACCGAGGCCTACAATGAGCAGTTCTTC,CASGTEAYNEQFF,13,TRBV6-6,.,TRBJ2-1,.
TGTGCCTGGTCCCCCCCTACAGGGGCCAACGAGCAGTACTTC,CAWSPPTGANEQYF,14,TRBV30,TRBD1,TRBJ2-7,.
TGCGCCAGCAGTGAGCTCAGTCAGGGTCTAAATACGCAGTATTTT,CASSELSQGLNTQYF,15,TRBV10-1,.,TRBJ2-3,.
TGTGCCACCAGCAGAGACGCGGGGCGACAAGAGACCCAGTACTTC,CATSRDAGRQETQYF,15,TRBV15,.,TRBJ2-5,.
TGTGCCACCAAGGAAAGGACAGGGGTTCGCAATGAGCAGTTCTTC,CATKERTGVRNEQFF,15,TRBV19,TRBD1,TRBJ2-1,few
TGTGCCAGCAGTCAGGTAGGGGGTTACAATGAGCAGTTCTTC,CASSQVGGYNEQFF,14,TRBV6-4,.,TRBJ2-1,.
TGTGCCAGTAGTCCCTTCGCGGGGGCGAAACCTAGCACAGATACGCAGTATTTT,CASSPFAGAKPSTDTQYF,18,TRBV19,.,TRBJ2-3,.
TGTGCCAGCAGTTTAGGGCCCTTGACAGGGAACTATGGCTACACCTTC,CASSLGPLTGNYGYTF,16,TRBV28,TRBD1,TRBJ1-2,.
TGTGCCAGTAGTATCTTTGGGCTAGCGGGAGGACAGAACACCGGGGAGCTGTTTTTT,CASSIFGLAGGQNTGELFF,19,TRBV19,TRBD2,TRBJ2-2,.
TGTGCCAGCAGCCCTCGACACGCGTACAATGAGCAGTTCTTC,CASSPRHAYNEQFF,14,TRBV11-2,.,TRBJ2-1,once
TGCGCCAGCAGCCAACCGGGACTAGCAACAGATACGCAGTATTTT,CASSQPGLATDTQYF,15,TRBV4-1,TRBD2,TRBJ2-3,.
TGTGCCAGCTACCGAGCATTGCAAACCGAAGCTTTCTTT,CASYRALQTEAFF,13,TRBV27,.,TRBJ1-1,once
TGTGCCAGCAGCTTGGTCCAGGCTAACTATGGCTACACCTTC,CASSLVQANYGYTF,14,TRBV5-6,.,TRBJ1-2,few
TGTGCCAGCAGCGCGGGGAGCTTGTGGAGCAATCAGCCCCAGCATTTT,CASSAGSLWSNQPQHF,16,TRBV5-6,.,TRBJ1-5,.
TGCAGCGTTGTAGACCAGAACTACGAGCAGTACTTC,CSVVDQNYEQYF,12,TRBV29-1,.,TRBJ2-7,.
TGTGCCAGCAGCGAAAGTGGGCCGAACACCGGGGAGCTGTTTTTT,CASSESGPNTGELFF,15,TRBV7-3,.,TRBJ2-2,.
TGTGCCAGCAGCTTAAGACAGGCGGCTAACTATGGCTACACCTTC,CASSLRQAANYGYTF,15,TRBV5-4,.,TRBJ1-2,.
TGTGCCAGAAGCTTGCTTCCCGAGGAGAGACAGGGGGCATCGAACACTGAAGCTTTCTTT,CARSLLPEERQGASNTEAFF,20,TRBV5-3,TRBD1,TRBJ1-1,.
TGTGCCTGGACCCAGGGGGCCTACAATGAGCAGTTCTTC,CAWTQGAYNEQFF,13,TRBV30,TRBD1,TRBJ2-1,.
TGTGCCAGCAGGCCCAAGACTAGCGGTATCTACGAGCAGTACTTC,CASRPKTSGIYEQYF,15,TRBV27,TRBD2,TRBJ2-7,few
TGTGCCAGCAGCTTAAGGTGGGCCGGGGGGGACAATGAGCAGTTCTTC,CASSLRWAGGDNEQFF,16,TRBV11-2,TRBD2,TRBJ2-1,.
TGTGCCAGCAGGATTCGGGGGGACACAGATACGCAGTATTTT,CASRIRGDTDTQYF,14,TRBV6-6,TRBD2,TRBJ2-3,.
TGTGCCAGCAGTCTAGACGGTCCCTACGAGCAGTACTTC,CASSLDGPYEQYF,13,TRBV28,.,TRBJ2-7,.
TGTGCCAGCAGCCGGGACAGATACTACGAGCAGTACTTC,CASSRDRYYEQYF,13,TRBV6-5,TRBD1,TRBJ2-7,once
TGCACCAGCAGCCAAGAAAGCAGGGGTCGAGGCTACACCTTC,CTSSQESRGRGYTF,14,TRBV1,.,TRBJ1-2,.
TGCAGCGTTGAAACTATCGGGGAGACCCAGTACTTC,CSVETIGETQYF,12,TRBV29-1,.,TRBJ2-5,.
TGTGCCAGAAGGGCCACCAGTAAGAATAATGAAAAACTGTTTTTT,CARRATSKNNEKLFF,15,TRBV5-3,.,TRBJ1-4,once
TGTGCCAGCAGCCCCCATAGCGACAGCACAGATACGCAGTATTTT,CASSPHSDSTDTQYF,15,TRBV28,.,TRBJ2-3,.
TGTGCCAGCAGTCTACTGCGACAGGGGGCGGGTAGCACAGATACGCAGTATTTT,CASSLLRQGAGSTDTQYF,18,TRBV28,TRBD1,TRBJ2-3,.
TGTGCCAGCAGTTTGGGGCGGTCATCGGAAGCTTTCTTT,CASSLGRSSEAFF,13,TRBV28,.,TRBJ1-1,.
TGTGCCAGCCACACCGGGACAGGGGGTTTGAACACCGGGGAGCTGTTTTTT,CASHTGTGGLNTGELFF,17,TRBV27,TRBD1,TRBJ2-2,.
TGTGCCACCAGCAGGCGTAGCAATCAGCCCCAGCATTTT,CATSRRSNQPQHF,13,TRBV15,.,TRBJ1-5,.
TGTGCCAGCAGTCGCGGACAGGTCTACCAAGGGGAGACCCAGTACTTC,CASSRGQVYQGETQYF,16,TRBV7-9,TRBD1,TRBJ2-5,.
TGTGCCAGCAGGGCCTCCGGGACAGGGGGAGGGGAGCAGTACTTC,CASRASGTGGGEQYF,15,TRBV2,TRBD1,TRBJ2-7,.
TGTGCCAGCGGGGGGGAGGGAGCGGCTAACTATGGCTACACCTTC,CASGGEGAANYGYTF,15,TRBV28,.,TRBJ1-2,once
TGTGCCAGCAGTGTGGGTCAGGGGAAGAACACCGGGGAGCTGTTTTTT,CASSVGQGKNTGELFF,16,TRBV2,.,TRBJ2-2,.
TGTGCCAGCAGTTCAGGGACAGGTCCTACGGGTCAGCCCCAGCATTTT,CASSSGTGPTGQPQHF,16,TRBV28,TRBD1,TRBJ1-5,.
TGTGCCAGCAGTTTTTCCCGGTTTGAAGCTTTCTTT,CASSFSRFEAFF,12,TRBV28,.,TRBJ1-1,.
TGCGCCAGCAGCGTAGCGGGAGCGGCCTACAATGAGCAGTTCTTC,CASSVAGAAYNEQFF,15,TRBV5-1,TRBD2,TRBJ2-1,few
TGTGCCAGCAGCCGTCGACAGGGGGAGAATGAAAAACTGTTTTTT,CASSRRQGENEKLFF,15,TRBV4-2,TRBD1,TRBJ1-4,.
TGTGCCAGCAGCTTGATTCCAGGGGAAGACTATGGCTACACCTTC,CASSLIPGEDYGYTF,15,TRBV5-5,.,TRBJ1-2,.
TGTGCCAGTAGTCTATCGACTAGCGGGAACAATGAGCAGTTCTTC,CASSLSTSGNNEQFF,15,TRBV19,TRBD2,TRBJ2-1,.
TGTGCCAGCAGTGCCCAGGGAAACACCATATATTTT,CASSAQGNTIYF,12,TRBV2,.,TRBJ1-3,.
TGTGCCAGCAGTGGGCCCTCAAGCTCCTATAATTCACCCCTCCACTTT,CASSGPSSSYNSPLHF,16,TRBV28,.,TRBJ1-6,.
TGTGCCAGCTCAACCCGGACAGGGTCCGGGGAGCTGTTTTTT,CASSTRTGSGELFF,14,TRBV18,TRBD1,TRBJ2-2,.
TGCGCCAGCAGCCGGGGGGGTATTGGCGAGCAGTACTTC,CASSRGGIGEQYF,13,TRBV5-1,TRBD2,TRBJ2-7,.
TGTGCCAGTAGGCCCGAGGATGACGGGACAGGGGGCGCCCCTGAAGCTTTCTTT,CASRPEDDGTGGAPEAFF,18,TRBV19,TRBD1,TRBJ1-1,.
TGTGCCAGTAGTATGGCGGGGGGCCATCGTGAAAAACTGTTTTTT,CASSMAGGHREKLFF,15,TRBV19,.,TRBJ1-4,.